A single sample gave rise to the 29 T cell receptor beta chains below, sequenced in a study of identical twins. TCRdb re-called the 5' RACE reads through MiXCR, storing one row per CDR3 protein. The sample has about 160,000 distinct CDR3 sequences; approximately 4% are singletons. The source material was memory T cells sorted from blood. The receptor source for this set is a man in his late teens or twenties in good health.

This clonotype was counted many times. V and J are TRBV6-5 and TRBJ2-1; D possibly matches TRBD1 or TRBD2 (6 bases each). Germline-derived CDR1 and CDR2 are MNHEY and SVGAGI. CDR3 length equals 11 residues. V was clipped by 2 bases and J by 16 bases, with 12 bases between them. The CDR3, as DNA: TGTGCCAGCAGTTACGGAGGGGGTACATTCTTC. Its translation: CASSYGGGTFF.

This clonotype was detected ten times or more. The chain is built from TRBV4-1 and TRBJ2-5, with 11 bases aligning to TRBD2. The CDR3 runs 16 residues. Germline loops: CDR1 MGHRA, CDR2 YSYEKL. The J segment lost 5 bases and the V segment lost 0 bases, leaving 5 bases of the junction unmatched. The CDR3 region is CASSQEALAGDETQYF. As DNA, the CDR3 is TGCGCCAGCAGCCAAGAAGCACTAGCGGGAGACGAGACCCAGTACTTC.

In this sample, this clonotype turned up many times. This rearrangement joins TRBV6-1 to TRBJ2-3; tentative D call: TRBD2 (6 bases). This CDR3 has 15 amino acids. Germline lookup yields CDR1 MNHNS and CDR2 SASEGT. V lost 6 bases and J lost 3, with 16 bases in between. This CDR3 reads CASRMTSFVTDTQYF. As DNA, the CDR3 is TGTGCCAGCAGAATGACTAGTTTTGTGACAGATACGCAGTATTTT.

This clonotype was detected ten times or more. An end of the junction does not agree with germline; a read error may underlie this. V and J are TRBV2 and TRBJ2-1; TRBD2 matches 11 bases. Germline values: CDR1 SNHLY, CDR2 FYNNEI. The CDR3 is 14 residues long. The DNA for the CDR3 is TGTGCCAGCAGGGACGGCGCGGTTAGCGGGAGGGTAGGGTTC. This translates into CASRDGAVSGRVGF. The variable domain in full, completed from reference TRBV2 and TRBJ2-1, reads EPEVTQTPSHQVTQMGQEVILRCVPISNHLYFYWYRQILGQKVEFLVSFYNNEISEKSEIFDDQFSVERPDGSNFTLKIRSTKLEDSAMYFCASRDGAVSGRVGFGPGTRLTVL.

The chain employs TRBV3-1 and TRBJ1-4, with D maybe TRBD1 (5 bases). This CDR3 contains 17 residues. V lost 1 base and J 3 bases, leaving 15 bases between the germline ends. Per germline, CDR1 LGHDT and CDR2 YNNKEL (reference sequence). The CDR3 bases are TGTGCCAGCAGCCAAGTCTTAGGGGTTCGTGCTAATGAAAAACTGTTTTTT. It encodes CASSQVLGVRANEKLFF.

This clonotype was recorded at least ten times. This chain connects TRBV20-1 to TRBJ2-5, with D tentatively TRBD1 (6 bases). The CDR3 runs to 14 residues. Deletions cut 6 bases from V and 1 base from J, with 15 bases between. CDR1 and CDR2 from the germline V gene are DFQATT and SNEGSKA (reference sequence). The CDR3 spells CSAIAWGPQETQYF. The CDR3 nucleotides read TGCAGTGCGATAGCGTGGGGGCCCCAAGAGACCCAGTACTTC.

This clonotype was recorded at least ten times. The chain links TRBV12-3 or TRBV12-4 to TRBJ2-7, with TRBD1 matching 8 bases. CDR3 length: 13 amino acids. With 6 bases clipped from V and 6 bases from J, the junction kept 7 bases outside the gene matches. CDR3 bases: TGTGCCAGCAGCGCTCAGGGGGCTTCCGAGCAGTACGTC. It specifies CASSAQGASEQYV.

This clonotype was observed at least ten times. V and J are TRBV19 and TRBJ2-1; 7 bases align to TRBD2. V gave up 5 bases and J gave up 9 bases; unmatched junction bases: 10. The CDR3 contains 14 residues. Germline assignment: CDR1 LNHDA and CDR2 SQIVND (reference sequence). CDR3 sequence reads: CASSSSGRGSEQFF. The CDR3 bases are TGTGCCAGTAGTTCTAGCGGACGAGGGAGTGAGCAGTTCTTC.

This clonotype was recorded many times. This chain joins TRBV5-4 and TRBJ2-3; 8 bases map to TRBD1. CDR1 is SGHNT and CDR2 is YYREEE in the germline V gene (reference sequence). This CDR3 spans 15 amino acids. J lost 2 bases, V lost 7 bases, and 9 bases had no gene match. In DNA form, the CDR3 reads TGTGCCAGCCTCCCAGGGGGCTCGAACACAGATACGCAGTATTTT. Encoded protein: CASLPGGSNTDTQYF.

This clonotype was found a few times. The rearrangement uses TRBV18 and TRBJ1-3; TRBD1 matches 7 bases. Germline V CDR1 and CDR2: KGHSH, LQKENI. V shed 8 bases and J 0 bases; nucleotides not matched to a gene: 10. This CDR3 contains 16 residues. CDR3 loop: CASGNRGEGSGNTIYF. Here the CDR3 DNA reads TGTGCCAGCGGAAACAGGGGAGAAGGCTCTGGAAACACCATATATTTT.

In this sample, this clonotype turned up many times. The V call is TRBV5-6, the J call TRBJ2-1; TRBD2 matches 8 bases. The V and J ends lost 0 bases and 4 bases, in that order; junction bases with no gene match: 12. Germline V gene lookup returns CDR1 SGHDT and CDR2 YYEEEE. This CDR3 spans 18 amino acids. CDR3 DNA: TGTGCCAGCAGCTTGGCGGGGGGGCTTGGCAGGGAGTACAATGAGCAGTTCTTC. The encoded protein is CASSLAGGLGREYNEQFF.

This sequence joins TRBV7-2 and TRBJ2-7, with D possibly being TRBD1 or TRBD2 (5 bases each). The CDR3 has 15 residues. The germline V gene encodes CDR1 SGHTA and CDR2 FQGNSA. Deletions cut 4 bases from V and 5 bases from J, with 18 bases between. CDR3 region: CASSSSPGPGDEQYF. As DNA, the CDR3 is TGTGCCAGCAGCTCCAGCCCGGGACCCGGGGACGAGCAGTACTTC.

In its sample, this clonotype was seen a few times. The J gene is TRBJ1-5, the V gene TRBV30; 7 bases are shared with TRBD1. The CDR3 extends over 15 amino acids. Trimming at V came to 2 bases and at J to 0 bases, leaving 4 bases not matched to a gene. The germline gives CDR1 GTSNPN, CDR2 SVGIG (reference sequence). CDR3: CAWSRDRYSNQPQHF. The CDR3 region has the DNA TGTGCCTGGAGTCGGGACAGATATAGCAATCAGCCCCAGCATTTT. Combining the CDR3 with reference TRBV30 and TRBJ1-5 gives the whole variable domain SQTIHQWPATLVQPVGSPLSLECTVEGTSNPNLYWYRQAAGRGLQLLFYSVGIGQISSEVPQNLSASRPQDRQFILSSKKLLLSDSGFYLCAWSRDRYSNQPQHFGDGTRLSIL.

This clonotype showed up many times. The chain employs TRBV5-1 and TRBJ2-7; D is unclear. The CDR3 consists of 12 residues. V was pared by 0 bases and J by 6 bases, with 7 bases between. Germline CDR1 and CDR2: SGHRS and YFSETQ. The CDR3 region is CASSLAFSEQYV. The CDR3 DNA reads TGCGCCAGCAGCTTGGCATTTAGCGAGCAGTACGTC.

Ten or more counts support this clonotype. The rearrangement uses TRBV20-1 and TRBJ2-3; D is undetermined. This CDR3 region has 13 residues. Germline loops: CDR1 DFQATT, CDR2 SNEGSKA (reference sequence). Trimming left V 5 bases short and J 5 bases short, with 14 bases between. The DNA of the CDR3 is TGCAGTGCTTTCAACAGTGGTAAAGATACGCAGTATTTT. Translation: CSAFNSGKDTQYF.

This clonotype has a count of ten or more. The rearrangement joins TRBV3-1 to TRBJ2-2; no clear D. V lost 1 base to trimming and J lost 4 bases, with 4 bases between them. The CDR3 is 13 amino acids. Germline assignment: CDR1 LGHDT and CDR2 YNNKEL (reference sequence). In DNA form, the CDR3 reads TGTGCCAGCAGCCAAGGTGCCACCGGGGAGCTGTTTTTT. Protein sequence: CASSQGATGELFF.

This clonotype came up a few times. The genes are TRBV5-1 and TRBJ2-7; D may be TRBD1 (6 bases). The CDR3 is 15 amino acids. The V gene lost 4 bases and the J gene lost 5 bases, with 19 bases spanning the gap. CDR1 is SGHRS, CDR2 YFSETQ, per germline. As DNA, the CDR3 is TGCGCCAGCAGCCACGCGAACAGGGCCCGGGACGAGCAGTACTTC. It codes for CASSHANRARDEQYF.

At least ten counts were recorded for this clonotype. The chain uses TRBV29-1 and TRBJ1-2, with D perhaps matching TRBD1 (5 bases). Germline values: CDR1 SQVTM, CDR2 ANQGSEA. The CDR3 is 12 amino acids. The V and J ends lost 4 bases and 6 bases respectively, with 12 bases between them. The CDR3 spells CSVAWGSDGYTF. Here the CDR3 DNA reads TGCAGCGTTGCCTGGGGGTCGGATGGCTACACCTTC.

This clonotype was detected many times. The genes are TRBV7-9 and TRBJ2-1, with 8 nucleotides matching TRBD2. Per the germline V gene, CDR1 is SEHNR and CDR2 is FQNEAQ (reference sequence). The CDR3 spans 13 residues. V shed 2 bases, J shed 14 bases, and the junction held 8 bases outside the gene matches. The CDR3 sequence: CASSLFTGLGEFF. The CDR3 coding sequence is TGTGCCAGCAGCTTATTTACGGGACTAGGGGAGTTCTTC. The whole variable domain, filled in from reference TRBV7-9 and TRBJ2-1, reads DTGVSQNPRHKITKRGQNVTFRCDPISEHNRLYWYRQTLGQGPEFLTYFQNEAQLEKSRLLSDRFSAERPKGSFSTLEIQRTEQGDSAMYLCASSLFTGLGEFFGPGTRLTVL.

This clonotype was observed at least ten times. This chain connects TRBV7-2 to TRBJ2-1; the D is unclear. The CDR3 runs 13 residues. V was cut by 1 base and J by 5 bases, with 6 bases left in between. Germline V gene lookup returns CDR1 SGHTA and CDR2 FQGNSA. The CDR3 spells CASSLDRDNEQFF. The CDR3 coding sequence is TGTGCCAGCAGCTTAGACAGAGACAATGAGCAGTTCTTC.

This clonotype was observed many times. This chain connects TRBV7-8 to TRBJ2-1; D is undetermined. The CDR3 length is 13 residues. Trimming removed 5 bases at V and 6 bases at J, with 11 bases between. Germline CDR1 reads SGHVS; CDR2 reads FQNEAQ. The CDR3 here is CASSTELGNEQFF. The CDR3 DNA sequence: TGTGCCAGCAGCACCGAGCTCGGCAATGAGCAGTTCTTC.

This clonotype came up many times. The chain joins TRBV5-6 to TRBJ2-2, with D perhaps TRBD2 (6 bases). The CDR3 totals 13 residues. Germline CDR1 SGHDT, CDR2 YYEEEE. The V end lost 3 bases, the J end lost 6 bases, and 9 bases lay between the germline ends. Here the CDR3 reads CASSSTRSGELFF. Here the CDR3 DNA reads TGTGCCAGCAGCTCGACTAGATCCGGGGAGCTGTTTTTT.

The table lists this clonotype with a few counts. This chain joins TRBV10-3 and TRBJ1-1; D gene unclear. The CDR3 is made up of 13 amino acids. The V end lost 6 bases, the J end lost 6 bases, and 14 bases lay between the germline ends. Looked up from germline, CDR1 is ENHRY and CDR2 is SYGVKD. CDR3 coding DNA: TGTGCCATCAGCGGGCAGTCAGGCGCTGAAGCTTTCTTT. Residues: CAISGQSGAEAFF.

This clonotype has at least ten counts. The V and J genes are TRBV7-9 and TRBJ1-4; TRBD1 might be the D (5 bases). The germline CDR1 and CDR2 sequences are SEHNR and FQNEAQ (reference sequence). CDR3 length: 12 residues. The germline V and J ends were trimmed by 5 bases and 8 bases, with 9 bases remaining between them. In nucleotides, the CDR3 is TGTGCCAGCAGCCCAGAGGGGGAAAAACTGTTTTTT. It encodes CASSPEGEKLFF.

This clonotype was picked up many times. The V and J genes are TRBV12-3 or TRBV12-4 and TRBJ2-3; 9 bases line up with TRBD1. The CDR3 spans 15 residues. With 6 bases clipped from V and 4 bases from J, the junction kept 8 bases outside the gene matches. CDR3 DNA: TGTGCCAGCAGGATGGACAGGGGTGGGGCAGATACGCAGTATTTT. Amino acid sequence: CASRMDRGGADTQYF.

This clonotype was recorded many times. The genes are TRBV12-3 or TRBV12-4 and TRBJ1-4, with 7 bases that match TRBD1. The CDR3 contains 14 residues. V shed 6 bases, J shed 8 bases, and the junction held 9 bases outside the gene matches. The CDR3 coding sequence is TGTGCCAGCAGGCCGACAGGGTATGGGGAAAAACTGTTTTTT. Translated: CASRPTGYGEKLFF.

This clonotype has ten or more counts. The V gene is TRBV5-1, the J gene TRBJ2-5; TRBD1 is a possible D gene (5 bases). From germline, CDR1 is SGHRS and CDR2 YFSETQ. This CDR3 is built from 14 residues. Trimming stripped 0 bases from V and 5 bases from J, with 11 bases between. The CDR3 spells CASSLEPGRETQYF. The CDR3, as DNA: TGCGCCAGCAGCTTGGAACCAGGGCGGGAGACCCAGTACTTC.

This clonotype was recorded many times. The chain uses TRBV5-1 and TRBJ2-1; D remains ambiguous. CDR1 is SGHRS, CDR2 YFSETQ, per germline. Trimming cost V 2 bases and J 3 bases, with 12 bases left between them. The CDR3 covers 15 residues. The CDR3 protein is CASSLGLTNYNEQFF. In DNA form, the CDR3 reads TGCGCCAGCAGCTTAGGGCTCACCAACTACAATGAGCAGTTCTTC.

In its sample, this clonotype was seen many times. The rearrangement joins TRBV11-1 to TRBJ2-3; maybe TRBD1 (5 bases). CDR1 is SGHAT, CDR2 FQDESV, per germline (reference sequence). The V end was cut by 2 bases, the J end by 4 bases, with 10 bases between. This CDR3 region has 14 residues. CDR3 coding DNA: TGTGCCAGCAGCTTAAGAAGGACATCAGATACGCAGTATTTT. The encoded protein is CASSLRRTSDTQYF. The full variable domain, its missing parts supplied by reference TRBV11-1 and TRBJ2-3, is EAEVAQSPRYKITEKSQAVAFWCDPISGHATLYWYRQILGQGPELLVQFQDESVVDDSQLPKDRFSAERLKGVDSTLKIQPAELGDSAMYLCASSLRRTSDTQYFGPGTRLTVL.